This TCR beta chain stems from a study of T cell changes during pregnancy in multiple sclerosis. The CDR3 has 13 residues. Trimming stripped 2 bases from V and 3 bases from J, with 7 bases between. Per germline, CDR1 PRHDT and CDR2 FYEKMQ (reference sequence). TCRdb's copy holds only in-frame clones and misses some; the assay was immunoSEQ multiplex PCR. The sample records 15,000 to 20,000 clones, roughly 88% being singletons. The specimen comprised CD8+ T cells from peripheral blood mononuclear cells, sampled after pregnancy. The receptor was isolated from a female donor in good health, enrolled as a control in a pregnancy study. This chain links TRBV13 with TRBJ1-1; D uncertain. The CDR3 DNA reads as TGTGCCAGCAGCTTACAGTCGTACACTGAAGCTTTCTTT. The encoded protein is CASSLQSYTEAFF.